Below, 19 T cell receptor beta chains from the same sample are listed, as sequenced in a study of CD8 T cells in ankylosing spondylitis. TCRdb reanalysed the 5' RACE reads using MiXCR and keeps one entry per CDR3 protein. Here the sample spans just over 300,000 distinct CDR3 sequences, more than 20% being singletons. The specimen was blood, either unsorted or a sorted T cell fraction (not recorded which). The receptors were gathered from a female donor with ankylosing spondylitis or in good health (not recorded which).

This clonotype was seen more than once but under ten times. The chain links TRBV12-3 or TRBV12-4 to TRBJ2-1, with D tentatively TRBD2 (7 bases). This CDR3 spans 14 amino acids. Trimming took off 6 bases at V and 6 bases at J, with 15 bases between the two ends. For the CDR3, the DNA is TGTGCCAGCAGCTGGGGGGGACACCCCAATGAGCAGTTCTTC. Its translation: CASSWGGHPNEQFF.

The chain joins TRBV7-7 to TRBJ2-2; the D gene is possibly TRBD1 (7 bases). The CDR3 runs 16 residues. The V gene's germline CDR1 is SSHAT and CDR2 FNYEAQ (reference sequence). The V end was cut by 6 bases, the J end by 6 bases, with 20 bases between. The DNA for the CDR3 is TGTGCCAGCAGACCCCGGACAGGTCCGGGGGCCGGGGAGCTGTTTTTT. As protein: CASRPRTGPGAGELFF.

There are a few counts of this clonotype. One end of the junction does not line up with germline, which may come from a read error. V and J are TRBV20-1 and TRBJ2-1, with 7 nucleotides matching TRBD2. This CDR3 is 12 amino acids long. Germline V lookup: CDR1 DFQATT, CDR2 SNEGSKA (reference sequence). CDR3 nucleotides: TGCAGATGCAATCGGGACTACGATGAGCAGTTCTTC. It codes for CRCNRDYDEQFF.

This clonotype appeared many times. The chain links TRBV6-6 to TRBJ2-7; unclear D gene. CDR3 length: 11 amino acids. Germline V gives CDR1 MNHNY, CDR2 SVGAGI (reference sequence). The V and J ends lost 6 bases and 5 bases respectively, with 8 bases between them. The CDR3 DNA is TGTGCCAGCAGGACAAGCGACGAGCAGTACTTC. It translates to CASRTSDEQYF.

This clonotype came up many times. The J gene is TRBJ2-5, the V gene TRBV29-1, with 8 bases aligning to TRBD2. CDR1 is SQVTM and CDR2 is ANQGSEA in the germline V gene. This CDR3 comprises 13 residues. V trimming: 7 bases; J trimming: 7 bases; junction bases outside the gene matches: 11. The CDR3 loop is CSAKGLDGRTQYF. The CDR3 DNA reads TGCAGCGCTAAGGGACTAGACGGTCGGACCCAGTACTTC.

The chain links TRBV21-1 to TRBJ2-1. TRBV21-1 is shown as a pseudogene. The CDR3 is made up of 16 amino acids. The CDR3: CASSKDTKTDYNEQFF. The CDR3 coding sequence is TGTGCCAGCAGCAAAGACACAAAGACGGACTACAATGAGCAGTTCTTC.

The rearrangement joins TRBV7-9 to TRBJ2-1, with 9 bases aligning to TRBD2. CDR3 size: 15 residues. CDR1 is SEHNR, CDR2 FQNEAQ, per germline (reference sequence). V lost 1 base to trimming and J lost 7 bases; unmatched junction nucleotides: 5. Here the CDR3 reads CASSLGAGGVNEQFF. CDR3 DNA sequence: TGTGCCAGCAGCTTAGGAGCGGGAGGTGTTAATGAGCAGTTCTTC.

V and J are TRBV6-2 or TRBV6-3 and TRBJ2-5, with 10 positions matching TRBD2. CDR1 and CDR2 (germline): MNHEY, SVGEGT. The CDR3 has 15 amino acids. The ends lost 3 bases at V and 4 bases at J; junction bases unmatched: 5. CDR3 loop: CASSYLAGVGETQYF. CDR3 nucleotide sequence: TGTGCCAGCAGTTATCTAGCGGGAGTCGGAGAGACCCAGTACTTC.

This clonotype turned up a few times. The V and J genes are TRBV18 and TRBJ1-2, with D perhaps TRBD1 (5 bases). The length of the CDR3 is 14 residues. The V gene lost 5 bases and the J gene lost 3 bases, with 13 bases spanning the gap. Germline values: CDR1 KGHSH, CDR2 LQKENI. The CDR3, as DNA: TGTGCCAGCTCAACATCCGGGACGTACTATGGCTACACCTTC. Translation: CASSTSGTYYGYTF.

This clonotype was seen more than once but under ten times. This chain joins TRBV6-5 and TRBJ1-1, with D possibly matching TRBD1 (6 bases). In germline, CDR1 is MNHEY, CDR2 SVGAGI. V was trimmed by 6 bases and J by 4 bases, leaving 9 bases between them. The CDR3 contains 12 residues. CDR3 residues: CASSGQLTEAFF. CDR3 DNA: TGTGCCAGCAGCGGACAGCTCACTGAAGCTTTCTTT.

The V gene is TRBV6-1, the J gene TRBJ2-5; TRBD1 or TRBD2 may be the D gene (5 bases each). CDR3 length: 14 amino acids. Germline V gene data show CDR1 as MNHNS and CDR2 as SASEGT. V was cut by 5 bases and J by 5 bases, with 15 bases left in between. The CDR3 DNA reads TGTGCCAGCAGTCCCCCTGGGGGAAGGGAGACCCAGTACTTC. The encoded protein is CASSPPGGRETQYF.

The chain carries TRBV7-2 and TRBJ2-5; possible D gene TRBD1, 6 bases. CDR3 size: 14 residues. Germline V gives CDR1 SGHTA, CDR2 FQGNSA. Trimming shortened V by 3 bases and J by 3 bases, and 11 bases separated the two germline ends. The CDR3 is CASSFQTGKETQYF. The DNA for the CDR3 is TGTGCCAGCAGCTTCCAGACAGGAAAAGAGACCCAGTACTTC.

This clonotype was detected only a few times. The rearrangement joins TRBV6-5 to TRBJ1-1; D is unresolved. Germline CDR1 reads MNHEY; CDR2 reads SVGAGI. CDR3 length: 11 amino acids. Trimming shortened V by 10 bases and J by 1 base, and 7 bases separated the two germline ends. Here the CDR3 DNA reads TGTGCCACTTCCAAGAACACTGAAGCTTTCTTT. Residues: CATSKNTEAFF.

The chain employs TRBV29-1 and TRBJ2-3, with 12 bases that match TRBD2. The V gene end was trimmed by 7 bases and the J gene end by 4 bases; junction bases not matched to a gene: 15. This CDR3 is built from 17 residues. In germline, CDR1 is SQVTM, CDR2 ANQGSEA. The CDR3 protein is CSASGVQGLAGPDTQYF. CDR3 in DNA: TGCAGCGCTTCCGGGGTGCAGGGACTAGCGGGCCCAGATACGCAGTATTTT.

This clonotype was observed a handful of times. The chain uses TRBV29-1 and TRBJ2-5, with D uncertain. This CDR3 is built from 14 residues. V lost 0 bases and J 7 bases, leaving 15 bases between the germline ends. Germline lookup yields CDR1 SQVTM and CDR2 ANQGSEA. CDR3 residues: CSVEDYRRLGTQYF. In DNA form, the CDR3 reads TGCAGCGTTGAAGATTATCGCCGCCTAGGGACCCAGTACTTC.

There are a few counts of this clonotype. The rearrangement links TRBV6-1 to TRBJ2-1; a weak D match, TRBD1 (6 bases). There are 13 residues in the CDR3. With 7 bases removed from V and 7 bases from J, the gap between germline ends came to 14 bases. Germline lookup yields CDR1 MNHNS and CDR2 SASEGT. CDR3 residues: CASTIIGGNEQFF. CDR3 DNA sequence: TGTGCCAGCACTATAATAGGGGGAAATGAGCAGTTCTTC.

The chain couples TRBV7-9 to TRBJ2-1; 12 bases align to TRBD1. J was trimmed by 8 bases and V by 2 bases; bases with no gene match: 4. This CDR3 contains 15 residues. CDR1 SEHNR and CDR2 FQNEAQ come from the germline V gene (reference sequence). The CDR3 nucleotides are TGTGCCAGCAGCTTAACCGGGACAGGGGGCTATGAGCAGTTCTTC. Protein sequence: CASSLTGTGGYEQFF.

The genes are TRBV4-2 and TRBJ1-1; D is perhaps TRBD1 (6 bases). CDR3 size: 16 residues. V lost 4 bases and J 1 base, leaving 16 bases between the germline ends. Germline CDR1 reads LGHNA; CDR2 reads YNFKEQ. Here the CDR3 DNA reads TGTGCCAGCAGCCGCCCGGAAAGGGGGGAGAACACTGAAGCTTTCTTT. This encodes CASSRPERGENTEAFF.

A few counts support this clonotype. CDR3 in amino acids: CASSYVGTGTTEAFF. CDR3 in DNA: TGTGCCAGCAGTTACGTTGGGACAGGGACCACTGAAGCTTTCTTT. The chain employs TRBV6-5 and TRBJ1-1, with TRBD1 identical over 9 bases. The V and J ends lost 2 bases and 4 bases, in that order; junction bases with no gene match: 5. Germline CDR1 reads MNHEY; CDR2 reads SVGAGI. This CDR3 comprises 15 residues.